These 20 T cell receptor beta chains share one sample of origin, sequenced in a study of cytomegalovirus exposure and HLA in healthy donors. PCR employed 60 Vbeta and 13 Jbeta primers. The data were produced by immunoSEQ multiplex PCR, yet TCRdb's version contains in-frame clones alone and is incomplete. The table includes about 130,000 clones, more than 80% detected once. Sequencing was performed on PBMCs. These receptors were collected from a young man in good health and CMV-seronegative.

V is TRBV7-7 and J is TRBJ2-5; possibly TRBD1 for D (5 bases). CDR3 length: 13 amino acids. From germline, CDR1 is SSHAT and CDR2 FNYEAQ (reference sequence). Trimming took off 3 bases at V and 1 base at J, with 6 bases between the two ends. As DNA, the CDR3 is TGTGCCAGCAGCTTGACAGTCCAAGAGACCCAGTACTTC. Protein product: CASSLTVQETQYF.

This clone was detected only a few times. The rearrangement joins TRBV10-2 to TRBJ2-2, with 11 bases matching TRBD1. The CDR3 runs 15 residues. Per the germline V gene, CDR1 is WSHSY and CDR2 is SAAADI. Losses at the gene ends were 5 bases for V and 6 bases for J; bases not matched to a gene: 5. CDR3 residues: CASSSGQGVPGELFF. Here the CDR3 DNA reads TGCGCCAGCAGTTCGGGACAGGGGGTCCCCGGGGAGCTGTTTTTT.

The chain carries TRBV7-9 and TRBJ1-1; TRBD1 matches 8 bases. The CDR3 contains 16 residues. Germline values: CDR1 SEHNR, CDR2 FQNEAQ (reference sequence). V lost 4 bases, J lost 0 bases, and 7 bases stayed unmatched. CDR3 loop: CASSSGDRGMNTEAFF. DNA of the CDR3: TGTGCCAGCAGCTCCGGAGACAGGGGTATGAACACTGAAGCTTTCTTT.

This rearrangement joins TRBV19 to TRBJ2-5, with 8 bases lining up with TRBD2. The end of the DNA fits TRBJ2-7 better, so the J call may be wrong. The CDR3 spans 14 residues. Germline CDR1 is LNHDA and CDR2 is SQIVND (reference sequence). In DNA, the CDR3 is TGTGCCAGTAGTGTACTAGCGGACTCCTACGAGCAGTACTTC. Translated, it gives CASSVLADSYEQYF.

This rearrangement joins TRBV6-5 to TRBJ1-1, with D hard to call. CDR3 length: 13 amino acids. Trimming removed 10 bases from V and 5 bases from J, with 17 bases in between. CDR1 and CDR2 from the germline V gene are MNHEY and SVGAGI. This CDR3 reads CATTLSMTTEAFF. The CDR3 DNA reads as TGTGCCACAACTTTGTCGATGACAACTGAAGCTTTCTTT.

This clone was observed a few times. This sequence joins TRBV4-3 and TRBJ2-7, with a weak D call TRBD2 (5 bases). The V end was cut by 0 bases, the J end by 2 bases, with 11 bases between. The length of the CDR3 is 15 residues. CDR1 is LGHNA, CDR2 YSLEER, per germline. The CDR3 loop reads CASSQDQAGPYEQYF. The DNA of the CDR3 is TGCGCCAGCAGCCAAGATCAGGCGGGTCCCTACGAGCAGTACTTC.

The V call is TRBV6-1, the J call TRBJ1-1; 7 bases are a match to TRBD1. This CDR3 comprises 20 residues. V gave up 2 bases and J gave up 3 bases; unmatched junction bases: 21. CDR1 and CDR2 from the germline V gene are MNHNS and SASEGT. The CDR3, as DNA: TGTGCCAGCAGTGAACCCGTATACTGGACAGGAATTGCGTTGGACACTGAAGCTTTCTTT. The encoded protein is CASSEPVYWTGIALDTEAFF.

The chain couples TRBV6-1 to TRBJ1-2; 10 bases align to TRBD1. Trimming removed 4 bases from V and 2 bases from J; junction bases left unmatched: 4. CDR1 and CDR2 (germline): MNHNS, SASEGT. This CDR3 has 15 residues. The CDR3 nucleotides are TGTGCCAGCAGTGCCCCGGGACAGGGGAACTATGGCTACACCTTC. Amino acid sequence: CASSAPGQGNYGYTF.

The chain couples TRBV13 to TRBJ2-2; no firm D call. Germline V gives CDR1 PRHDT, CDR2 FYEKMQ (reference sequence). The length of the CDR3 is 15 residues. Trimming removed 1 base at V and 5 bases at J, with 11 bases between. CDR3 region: CASSLVGLNTGELFF. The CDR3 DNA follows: TGTGCCAGCAGCTTAGTTGGCTTAAATACCGGGGAGCTGTTTTTT.

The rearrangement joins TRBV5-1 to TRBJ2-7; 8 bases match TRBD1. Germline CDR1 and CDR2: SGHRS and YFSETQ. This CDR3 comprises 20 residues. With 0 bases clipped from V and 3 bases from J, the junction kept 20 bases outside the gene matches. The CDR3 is CASSLAFGQGQTGNHYEQYF. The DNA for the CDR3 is TGCGCCAGCAGCTTGGCGTTCGGACAGGGACAAACCGGGAACCACTACGAGCAGTACTTC. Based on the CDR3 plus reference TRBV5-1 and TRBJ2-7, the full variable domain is KAGVTQTPRYLIKTRGQQVTLSCSPISGHRSVSWYQQTPGQGLQFLFEYFSETQRNKGNFPGRFSGRQFSNSRSEMNVSTLELGDSALYLCASSLAFGQGQTGNHYEQYFGPGTRLTVT.

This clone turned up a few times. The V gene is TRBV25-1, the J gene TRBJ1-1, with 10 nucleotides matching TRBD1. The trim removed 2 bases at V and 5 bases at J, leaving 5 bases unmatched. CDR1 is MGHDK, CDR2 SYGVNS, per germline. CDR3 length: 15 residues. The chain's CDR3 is CASSEGTGVETEAFF. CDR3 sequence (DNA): TGTGCCAGCAGTGAAGGGACAGGGGTTGAGACTGAAGCTTTCTTT.

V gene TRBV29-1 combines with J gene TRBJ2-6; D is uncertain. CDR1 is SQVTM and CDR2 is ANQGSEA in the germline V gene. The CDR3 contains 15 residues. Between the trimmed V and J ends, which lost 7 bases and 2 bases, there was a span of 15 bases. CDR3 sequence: CSATGLPPGANVLTF. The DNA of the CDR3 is TGCAGCGCCACGGGTCTACCCCCTGGGGCCAACGTCCTGACTTTC.

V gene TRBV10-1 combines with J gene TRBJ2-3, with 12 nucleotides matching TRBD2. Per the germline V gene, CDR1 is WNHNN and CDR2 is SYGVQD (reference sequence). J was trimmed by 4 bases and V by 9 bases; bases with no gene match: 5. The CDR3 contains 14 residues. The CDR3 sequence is CASRLAGDSDTQYF. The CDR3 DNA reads TGCGCCAGTCGACTAGCGGGAGATTCAGATACGCAGTATTTT.

As DNA, the CDR3 is TGTGCCAGCTCACCGGACACGTATGGCTACACCTTC. It encodes CASSPDTYGYTF. This chain connects TRBV18 to TRBJ1-2; D may be TRBD1 (5 bases). V lost 3 bases and J lost 5, with 7 bases in between. The CDR3 contains 12 residues. The germline V gene has CDR1 KGHSH and CDR2 LQKENI.

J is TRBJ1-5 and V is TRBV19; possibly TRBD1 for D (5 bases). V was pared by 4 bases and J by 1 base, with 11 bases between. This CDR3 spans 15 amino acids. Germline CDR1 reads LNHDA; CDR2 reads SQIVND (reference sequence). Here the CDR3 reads CASSRGRVSNQPQHF. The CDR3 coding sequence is TGTGCCAGTAGTAGGGGGAGGGTGAGCAATCAGCCCCAGCATTTT.

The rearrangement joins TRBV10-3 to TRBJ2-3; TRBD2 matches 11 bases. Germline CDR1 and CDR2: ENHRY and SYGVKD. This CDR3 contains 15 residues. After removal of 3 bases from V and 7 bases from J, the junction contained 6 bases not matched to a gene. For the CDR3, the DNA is TGTGCCATCAGTGAAGGACTAGCGGGTGCGTATACGCAGTATTTT. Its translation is CAISEGLAGAYTQYF.

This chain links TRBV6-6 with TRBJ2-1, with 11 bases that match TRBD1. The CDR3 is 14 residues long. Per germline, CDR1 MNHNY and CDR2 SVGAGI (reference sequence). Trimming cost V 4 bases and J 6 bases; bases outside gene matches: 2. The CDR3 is CASSWGTGGNEQFF. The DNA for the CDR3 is TGTGCCAGCAGTTGGGGGACAGGGGGCAATGAGCAGTTCTTC.

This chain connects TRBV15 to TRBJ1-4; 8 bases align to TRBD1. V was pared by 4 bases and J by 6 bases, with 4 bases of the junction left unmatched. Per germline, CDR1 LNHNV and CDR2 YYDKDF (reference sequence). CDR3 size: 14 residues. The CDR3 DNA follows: TGTGCCACCAGCAAGGACAGGGTGGATGAAAAACTGTTTTTT. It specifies CATSKDRVDEKLFF.

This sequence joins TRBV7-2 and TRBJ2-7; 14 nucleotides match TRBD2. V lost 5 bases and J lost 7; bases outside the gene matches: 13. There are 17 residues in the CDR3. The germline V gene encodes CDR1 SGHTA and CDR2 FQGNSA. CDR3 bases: TGTGCCAGCAGCGCTGCGTCCGGGACTAGCGGGAGTGAAGAGCAGTACTTC. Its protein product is CASSAASGTSGSEEQYF.

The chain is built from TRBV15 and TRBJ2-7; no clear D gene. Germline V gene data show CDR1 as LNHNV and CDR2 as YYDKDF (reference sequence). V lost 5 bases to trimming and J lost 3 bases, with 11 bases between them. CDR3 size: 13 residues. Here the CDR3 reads CATSPARGYEQYF. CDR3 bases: TGTGCCACCAGCCCTGCGAGAGGCTACGAGCAGTACTTC.